Included here is one T cell receptor beta chain sequence, with context. Its specificity is not known. This entry belongs to a study of cytomegalovirus exposure and HLA in healthy donors. Germline CDR1 and CDR2: SGHTA and FQGNSA. This CDR3 has 16 amino acids. V was pared by 1 base and J by 4 bases, with 13 bases between. Study-wide results and limits: In a later analysis, TCR beta V- and J-gene trimming showed a link to a missense DCLRE1C variant. It has been reported that TCR beta sequences accurately predicted the HLA-A and HLA-B alleles of most subjects. The listing of roughly 160 TCR beta chains classed them as cytomegalovirus-associated. Equally common other TCR beta chains were less clonally expanded than HLA-associated ones, a later analysis found.

PCR used 60 Vbeta primers and 13 Jbeta primers. Clones were read by immunoSEQ multiplex PCR, and TCRdb kept only the in-frame ones, dropping some. The sample lists around 150,000 clones; about four fifths were seen once. This rearrangement joins TRBV7-2 to TRBJ2-2, with D perhaps TRBD2 (6 bases). The TCR sequence derives from a woman in her fifties or sixties in good health and CMV-seronegative. Sequencing used PBMCs. CDR3 nucleotides: TGTGCCAGCAGCTTAGAAGCGGGTCTCGGCACCGGGGAGCTGTTTTTT. Encoded protein: CASSLEAGLGTGELFF. Full variable domain (remainder filled in from reference TRBV7-2 and TRBJ2-2): GAGVSQSPSNKVTEKGKDVELRCDPISGHTALYWYRQSLGQGLEFLIYFQGNSAPDKSGLPSDRFSAERTGGSVSTLTIQRTQQEDSAVYLCASSLEAGLGTGELFFGEGSRLTVL.